This T cell receptor (beta chain) was captured in a study of T cell responses to AZD1222 COVID-19 vaccine. Study conclusions and caveats: Regions 160-218 and 743-854 held dominance among vaccine-associated CD4 TCRs, which spanned spike. The study sampled repertoires only after the peak T cell response. Clonal diversity may have been underestimated, and the donors were mostly white British, with more females than males.

Sequenced by immunoSEQ multiplex PCR; TCRdb stores in-frame clones only, minus some. This table has nearly 55,000 clones, around 92% appearing once. The ends were cut back, 1 base at V and 5 bases at J, with 8 bases in the middle. CDR3 length: 14 residues. The germline V gene has CDR1 SGHTA and CDR2 FQGNSA. As concerns this clone: What it binds is unknown.

The TCR comes from an adult who received the AZD1222 COVID-19 vaccine. Sample: peripheral blood, taken 28 days after the second AZD1222 dose. The chain couples TRBV7-2 to TRBJ1-4, with no clear D. CDR3: CASSLGWENEKLFF. Here the CDR3 DNA reads TGTGCCAGCAGCTTAGGATGGGAAAATGAAAAACTGTTTTTT.